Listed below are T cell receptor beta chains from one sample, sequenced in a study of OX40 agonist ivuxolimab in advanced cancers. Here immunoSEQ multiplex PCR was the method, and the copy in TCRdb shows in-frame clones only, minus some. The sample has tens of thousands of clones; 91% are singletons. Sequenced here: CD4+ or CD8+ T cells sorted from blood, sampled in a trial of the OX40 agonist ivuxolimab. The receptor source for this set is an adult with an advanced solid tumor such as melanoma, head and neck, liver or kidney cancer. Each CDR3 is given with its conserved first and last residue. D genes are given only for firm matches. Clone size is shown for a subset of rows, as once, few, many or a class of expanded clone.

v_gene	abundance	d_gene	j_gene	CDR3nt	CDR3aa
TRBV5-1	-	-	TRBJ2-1	TGCGCCAGCAGCCCCGGGGGGCCCGATGAGCAGTTCTTC	CASSPGGPDEQFF
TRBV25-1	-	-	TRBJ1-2	TGTGCCAGCAGTGAATTTACGGGAACGTACACCTTC	CASSEFTGTYTF
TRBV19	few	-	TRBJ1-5	TGTGCCAGTAGTATCGGACACACGTTGGGCAATCAGCCCCAGCATTTT	CASSIGHTLGNQPQHF
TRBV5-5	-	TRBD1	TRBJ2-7	TGTGCCAGCAGCTTGGAGGGGGCAGTGCTAGGGCAGTACTTC	CASSLEGAVLGQYF
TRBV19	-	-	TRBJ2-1	TGTGCCAGTAGGCGTAAACCTAGCTACAATGAGCAGTTCTTC	CASRRKPSYNEQFF
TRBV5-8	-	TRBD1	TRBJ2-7	TGTGCCAGCAGCTCGACAGGGGCACCTTCCTACGAGCAGTACTTC	CASSSTGAPSYEQYF
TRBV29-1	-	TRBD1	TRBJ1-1	TGCAGCGTTCCGGACAGGGGGTATGGTGAAGCTTTCTTT	CSVPDRGYGEAFF
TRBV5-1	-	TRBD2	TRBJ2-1	TGCGCCAGTATGCGGGGGAGCTACAATGAGCAGTTCTTC	CASMRGSYNEQFF
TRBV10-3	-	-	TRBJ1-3	TGTGCCATCAGAGGGACGATTGGAAACACCATATATTTT	CAIRGTIGNTIYF
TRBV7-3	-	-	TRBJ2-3	TGTGCCAGCAGTCTCTCCCTCACAGATGATACGCAGTATTTT	CASSLSLTDDTQYF
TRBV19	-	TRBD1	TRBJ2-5	TGTGCCAGTAGCCCACAGGGGGTAGGGGAGACCCAGTACTTC	CASSPQGVGETQYF
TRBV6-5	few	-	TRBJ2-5	TGTGCCAGCAGTTACAAGATACAAGAGACCCAGTACTTC	CASSYKIQETQYF
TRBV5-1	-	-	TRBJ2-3	TGCGCCAGCAGCGGGCAGGGGACAGATACGCAGTATTTT	CASSGQGTDTQYF
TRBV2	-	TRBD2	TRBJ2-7	TGTGCCAGCAGCCGAGGTAGGGCTAGCGGGAGCTCCTACGAGCAGTACTTC	CASSRGRASGSSYEQYF
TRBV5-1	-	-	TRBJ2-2	TGCGCCAGCAGCGGTAGGGCGTACACCGGGGAGCTGTTTTTT	CASSGRAYTGELFF
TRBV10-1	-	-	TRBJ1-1	TGCGCCAGCAGTCCGGACCCGAACACTGAAGCTTTCTTT	CASSPDPNTEAFF
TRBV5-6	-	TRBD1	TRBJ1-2	TGTGCCAGCAGCTTGGACAGGGGAGATTACTATGGCTACACCTTC	CASSLDRGDYYGYTF
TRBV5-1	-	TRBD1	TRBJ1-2	TGCGCCAGCAGCCGAAGCGTGGGACAGGCCAACTATGGCTACACTTTC	CASSRSVGQANYGYTF
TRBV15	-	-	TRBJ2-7	TGTGCCACCAGCAGAGATGAGGCAGAGCAGTACTTC	CATSRDEAEQYF
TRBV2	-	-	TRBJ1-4	TGTGCCAGCAGTGAATGGGCGGTAGGGGAAAAACTGTTTTTT	CASSEWAVGEKLFF
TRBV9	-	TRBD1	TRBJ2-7	TGTGCCAGCAGCCCCTCAACAGGGGGGTACGAGCAGTACTTC	CASSPSTGGYEQYF
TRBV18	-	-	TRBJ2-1	TGTGCCAGCTCACTGGGTAATGAGCAGTTCTTC	CASSLGNEQFF
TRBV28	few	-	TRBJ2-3	TGTGCCAGCAGTTTTTTGGGCGAAGGGTGGGGTACGCAGTATTTT	CASSFLGEGWGTQYF
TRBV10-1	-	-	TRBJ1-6	TGCGCCAGCAGTGAACAGGGAGATTCACCCCTCCACTTT	CASSEQGDSPLHF
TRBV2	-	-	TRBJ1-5	TGTGCCAGCAGTGAAGCGCTCTCCCCGGGCAGGGCTTATAGCAATCAGCCCCAGCATTTT	CASSEALSPGRAYSNQPQHF
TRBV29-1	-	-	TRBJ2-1	TGCAGCGTTGAAAGATTAGTCCGCGAGCAGTTCTTC	CSVERLVREQFF
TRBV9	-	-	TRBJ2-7	TGTGCCAGCAGCCGACTCCCTAGCGCTGCTCTCTACGAGCAGTACTTC	CASSRLPSAALYEQYF
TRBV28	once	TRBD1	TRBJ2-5	TGTGCCAGCAGTTTACCAGGGGGCACGGTGGAGACCCAGTACTTC	CASSLPGGTVETQYF
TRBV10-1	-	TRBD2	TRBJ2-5	TGCGCCAGCAGTGCGGGCCAGCGGGAGATGGTAGAGACCCAGTACTTC	CASSAGQREMVETQYF
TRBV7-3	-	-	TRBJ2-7	TGTGCCAGCAGCTTAGCGGGATCGGGTTACGAGCAGTACTTC	CASSLAGSGYEQYF
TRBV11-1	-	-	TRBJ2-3	TGTGCCAGCAGCTTAGGCCCGAACCCTCCAGATACGCAGTATTTT	CASSLGPNPPDTQYF
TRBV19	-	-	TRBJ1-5	TGTGCCAGTTCGTCAGCACGGACATCCGGCAATCAGCCCCAGCATTTT	CASSSARTSGNQPQHF
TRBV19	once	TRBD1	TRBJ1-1	TGTGCCAGTAGCCGGGACAGGGGAGAAGCTTTCTTT	CASSRDRGEAFF
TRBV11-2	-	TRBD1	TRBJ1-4	TGTGCCAGCAGCCCGGGGACAGGGACTAATGAAAAACTGTTTTTT	CASSPGTGTNEKLFF
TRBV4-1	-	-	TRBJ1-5	TGCGCCAGCAGCCGCTCCGGGAGCAATCAGCCCCAGCATTTT	CASSRSGSNQPQHF
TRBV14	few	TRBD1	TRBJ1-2	TGTGCCAGCAGCCCTTCCAGGGGGCGAGGCTATGGCTACACCTTC	CASSPSRGRGYGYTF
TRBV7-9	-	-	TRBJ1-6	TGTGCCAGCAGCTTCGCCGGACATAATTCACCCCTCCACTTT	CASSFAGHNSPLHF
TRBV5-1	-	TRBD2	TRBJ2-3	TGCGCCAGCAGCCGAGCGGGGGGTAGGACAGATACGCAGTATTTT	CASSRAGGRTDTQYF
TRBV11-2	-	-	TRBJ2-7	TGTGCCAGCAGCATAGCCGGGGGATCCTACGAGCAGTACTTC	CASSIAGGSYEQYF
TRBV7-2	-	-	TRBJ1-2	TGTGCCAGCAGCCTCCGGGGAGGCACCTATGGCTACACCTTC	CASSLRGGTYGYTF
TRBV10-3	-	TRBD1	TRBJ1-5	TGTGCCACCGGCCCGACAGGGGAAAGTAATCAGCCCCAGCATTTT	CATGPTGESNQPQHF
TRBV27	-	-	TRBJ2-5	TGTGCCAGCAGTTTGAGGGACCAAGAGACCCAGTACTTC	CASSLRDQETQYF
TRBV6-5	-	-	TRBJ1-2	TGTGCCAGCTGTCGGGGAAAGAACTATGGCTACACCTTC	CASCRGKNYGYTF
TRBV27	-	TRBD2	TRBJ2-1	TGTGCCAGCACCCAATATGGCGGGAGGGCCATCAATGAGCAGTTCTTC	CASTQYGGRAINEQFF
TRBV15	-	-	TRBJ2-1	TGTGCCACCAGGGGATACAATGAGCAGTTCTTC	CATRGYNEQFF
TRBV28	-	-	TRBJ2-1	TGTGCCAGCAGTTTTAGGAGCCAGCAGTTCTTC	CASSFRSQQFF
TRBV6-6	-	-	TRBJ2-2	TGTGCCAGCACTCCCCCGGGGGCGAACACCGGGGAGCTGTTTTTT	CASTPPGANTGELFF
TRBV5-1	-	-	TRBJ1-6	TGCGCCAGCAGCTTGGCCGGACCCTATAATTCACCCCTCCACTTT	CASSLAGPYNSPLHF
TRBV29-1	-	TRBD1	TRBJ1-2	TGCAGCGTTGATTTTTTTACGACAGGGCGGTACTATGGCTACACCTTC	CSVDFFTTGRYYGYTF
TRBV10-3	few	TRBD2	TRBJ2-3	TGTGCCATCAGAGCTAGCGGGAGCGACACAGATACGCAGTATTTT	CAIRASGSDTDTQYF
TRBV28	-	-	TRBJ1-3	TGTGCCAGCAGTTTAGAGGGCCGAACTGGAAACACCATATATTTT	CASSLEGRTGNTIYF
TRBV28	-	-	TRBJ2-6	TGTGCCAGCAGTCGCGGGGGCCGCCGAGTCTCTGGGGCCAACGTCCTGACTTTC	CASSRGGRRVSGANVLTF
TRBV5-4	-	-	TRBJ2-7	TGTGCCAGCAGCTTACAACCCGGGGACGAGCAGTACTTC	CASSLQPGDEQYF
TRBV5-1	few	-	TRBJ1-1	TGCGCCAGCAGACCCCTTTACGCTTCACGGAACACTGAAGCTTTCTTT	CASRPLYASRNTEAFF
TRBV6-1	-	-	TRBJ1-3	TGTGCCAGCAAGGCAGTTGAGACTGGAAACACCATATATTTT	CASKAVETGNTIYF